This TCR beta chain was documented in a study of shared clonotypes between healthy human individuals. General study points: Clonotype sharing among donors, it was expected, would be affected by sequencing depth. Memory subsets generally showed lower estimated richness than naive subsets.

Genomic DNA of every subset was divided equally among multiple immunoSEQ plates. The assay was immunoSEQ multiplex PCR, and TCRdb's table has in-frame clones only and misses some. The table includes some 2.3 million clones, approximately 93% detected once. Germline lookup yields CDR1 SGHDN and CDR2 FVKESK. V was clipped by 0 bases and J by 0 bases, with 11 bases between them. The CDR3 extends over 17 amino acids. This clone showed up just once. Its specificity is unknown. This sequence was found in a man aged 18 to 29 in good health. Some clones in this sample may be carry-over from other donors' samples. Sequencing was performed on naive CD4+ T cells from PBMCs. Subset defined: CD45RA+ positively selected. The chain joins TRBV14 to TRBJ2-2; D is perhaps TRBD2 (6 bases). For the CDR3, the DNA is TGTGCCAGCAGCCAAGATTGGCGGGACGCGAACACCGGGGAGCTGTTTTTT. Encoded protein: CASSQDWRDANTGELFF.